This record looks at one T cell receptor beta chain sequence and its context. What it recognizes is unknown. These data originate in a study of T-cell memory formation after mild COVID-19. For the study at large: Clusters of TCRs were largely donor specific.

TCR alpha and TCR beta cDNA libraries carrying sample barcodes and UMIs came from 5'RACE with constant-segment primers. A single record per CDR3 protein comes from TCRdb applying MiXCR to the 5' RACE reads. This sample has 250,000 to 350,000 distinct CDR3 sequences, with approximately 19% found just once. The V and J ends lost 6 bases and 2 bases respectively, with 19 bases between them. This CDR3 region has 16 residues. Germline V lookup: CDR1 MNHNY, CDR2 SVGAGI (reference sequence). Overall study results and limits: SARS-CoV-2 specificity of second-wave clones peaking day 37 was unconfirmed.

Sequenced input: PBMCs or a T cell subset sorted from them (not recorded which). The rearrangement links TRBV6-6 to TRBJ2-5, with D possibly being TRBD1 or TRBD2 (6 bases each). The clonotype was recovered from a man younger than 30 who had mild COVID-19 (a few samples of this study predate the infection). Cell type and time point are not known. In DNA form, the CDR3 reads TGTGCCAGCAGCCTGAACGGGGGCAGGGGACAAGAGACCCAGTACTTC. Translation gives CASSLNGGRGQETQYF.